The next 32 T cell receptor beta chains were all read from a single sample in a study of radiation and T cells in renal cell carcinoma. Libraries were prepared by immunoSEQ multiplex PCR; TCRdb keeps only in-frame clonotypes and omits some of them. In the table there are more than 100,000 clones, 88% of which are singletons. The time point: blood 2 weeks post-SBRT. Treatment described: 15 Gy SBRT to primary tumor, nephrectomy 4 weeks later. Sequencing used blood, obtained from a patient whose treatment included radiotherapy and nephrectomy. The receptors originated from a woman aged 65 to 85 with renal cell carcinoma.

This chain joins TRBV9 and TRBJ1-2, with a weak D call TRBD1 (6 bases). There are 16 residues in the CDR3. V shed 0 bases and J shed 8 bases, with 20 bases lying between them. The V gene's germline CDR1 is SGDLS and CDR2 YYNGEE. CDR3 in DNA: TGTGCCAGCAGCGTAGCTTCGACAGGAACCCCGGAAGGCTACACCTTC. Protein sequence: CASSVASTGTPEGYTF. Supplemented by reference TRBV9 and TRBJ1-2, the full variable domain reads DSGVTQTPKHLITATGQRVTLRCSPRSGDLSVYWYQQSLDQGLQFLIQYYNGEERAKGNILERFSAQQFPDLHSELNLSSLELGDSALYFCASSVASTGTPEGYTFGSGTRLTVV.

The V and J genes are TRBV14 and TRBJ2-2; possibly TRBD1 or TRBD2 for D (6 bases each). V gave up 3 bases and J gave up 5 bases, with 16 bases separating them. Germline V CDR1 and CDR2: SGHDN, FVKESK. This CDR3 region has 16 residues. CDR3: CASSQSPRGPTGELFF. The CDR3 DNA sequence: TGTGCCAGCAGCCAGAGCCCCCGGGGGCCGACCGGGGAGCTGTTTTTT.

The CDR3 bases are TGTGCCAGCAGACAGTTCTATGGCTACACCTTC. This sequence encodes CASRQFYGYTF. The chain is built from TRBV28 and TRBJ1-2; D not resolved. Germline V lookup: CDR1 MDHEN, CDR2 SYDVKM. V was shortened by 6 bases and J by 4 bases, with 6 bases between the two germline ends. This CDR3 is built from 11 residues.

The V call is TRBV7-2, the J call TRBJ2-2; tentatively, D is TRBD2 (5 bases). The CDR3 consists of 15 residues. Between the trimmed V and J ends, which lost 7 bases and 1 base, there was a span of 13 bases. Germline values: CDR1 SGHTA, CDR2 FQGNSA. The CDR3 loop reads CASKRLVVNTGELFF. The CDR3 nucleotides read TGTGCCAGCAAGCGGTTGGTCGTGAACACCGGGGAGCTGTTTTTT.

J is TRBJ1-2 and V is TRBV4-2, with no clear D. CDR3 length: 16 amino acids. Trimming took off 3 bases at V and 0 bases at J, with 14 bases between the two ends. Germline loops: CDR1 LGHNA, CDR2 YNFKEQ. The CDR3 coding sequence is TGTGCCAGCAGCCAGGGTCGGGGTCTCTCTAACTATGGCTACACCTTC. Its translation is CASSQGRGLSNYGYTF.

As concerns this clone: The junction differs from germline at one of its ends, possibly a read error. CDR3 residues: CASREGGKRAFGELFF. For the CDR3, the DNA is TGTGCCAGCAGGGAAGGGGGCAAAAGGGCATTCGGGGAGCTGTTTTTT. The chain is built from TRBV2 and TRBJ2-2; 7 bases match TRBD1. Germline CDR1 reads SNHLY; CDR2 reads FYNNEI. The CDR3 loop spans 16 amino acids.

The V gene is TRBV29-1, the J gene TRBJ2-3; TRBD2 matches 16 bases. The CDR3 covers 15 residues. V gave up 6 bases and J gave up 6 bases; unmatched junction bases: 6. The germline CDR1 and CDR2 sequences are SQVTM and ANQGSEA. CDR3 bases: TGCAGCGTGTCCGGGACTAGCGGGGGGGCTGATACGCAGTATTTT. As protein: CSVSGTSGGADTQYF.

The V and J genes are TRBV4-1 and TRBJ2-7; 9 bases are shared with TRBD1. The CDR3 runs 15 residues. Per the germline V gene, CDR1 is MGHRA and CDR2 is YSYEKL. After removal of 2 bases from V and 1 base from J, the junction contained 3 bases not matched to a gene. As DNA, the CDR3 is TGCGCCAGCAGCCAAATGGGACAGGGATCCTACGAGCAGTACTTC. Amino acid sequence: CASSQMGQGSYEQYF.

This clone was found a few times. The chain carries TRBV4-2 and TRBJ1-1; D ambiguous. The CDR3 consists of 12 residues. Trimming left V 3 bases short and J 7 bases short, with 9 bases between. CDR1 and CDR2 (germline): LGHNA, YNFKEQ. The CDR3 nucleotides are TGTGCCAGCAGCCAGGTGACCGGTGAAGCTTTCTTT. Its protein is CASSQVTGEAFF.

The V and J genes are TRBV9 and TRBJ1-2; no firm D call. The CDR3 has 12 residues. CDR1 and CDR2 from the germline V gene are SGDLS and YYNGEE. Trimming cost V 1 base and J 6 bases, with 7 bases left between them. The CDR3 reads CASSVPRDGYTF. The CDR3 DNA follows: TGTGCCAGCAGCGTACCAAGGGATGGCTACACCTTC.

This chain links TRBV6-6 with TRBJ1-3, with 8 bases fitting TRBD1. CDR1 is MNHNY and CDR2 is SVGAGI in the germline V gene (reference sequence). J gave up 2 bases and V 8 bases, and 11 bases lay outside the gene matches. The CDR3 covers 16 residues. CDR3 sequence reads: CASSTGPGGTGNTIYF. The CDR3 DNA reads as TGTGCCAGCTCCACGGGCCCAGGGGGCACTGGAAACACCATATATTTT.

CDR3: CASSQVLAGSYEQYF. Written as DNA, the CDR3 is TGCGCCAGCAGCCAAGTCCTCGCGGGGTCCTACGAGCAGTACTTC. The rearrangement joins TRBV4-1 to TRBJ2-7; tentative D call: TRBD2 (6 bases). From germline, CDR1 is MGHRA and CDR2 YSYEKL. The CDR3 covers 15 residues. V lost 1 base, J lost 1 base, and 11 bases lay in between.

V usage is TRBV18 and J usage is TRBJ1-2, with 8 bases lining up with TRBD1. The CDR3 spans 15 residues. Germline CDR1 and CDR2: KGHSH and LQKENI. Unmatched junction bases numbered 8, after V lost 1 base and J lost 7 bases. This CDR3 is CASSPRLPGQGGYTF. CDR3 DNA: TGTGCCAGCTCACCACGCCTTCCCGGACAGGGTGGCTACACCTTC. The full variable domain, rest sourced from reference TRBV18 and TRBJ1-2, is NAGVMQNPRHLVRRRGQEARLRCSPMKGHSHVYWYRQLPEEGLKFMVYLQKENIIDESGMPKERFSAEFPKEGPSILRIQQVVRGDSAAYFCASSPRLPGQGGYTFGSGTRLTVV.

The rearrangement uses TRBV19 and TRBJ2-1; TRBD2 might be the D (6 bases). The CDR3 loop spans 16 amino acids. V shed 7 bases and J shed 0 bases, with 16 bases lying between them. The germline CDR1 and CDR2 sequences are LNHDA and SQIVND (reference sequence). The CDR3 is CASTIRAGPSYNEQFF. CDR3 DNA: TGTGCCAGTACCATCCGAGCGGGCCCCTCCTACAATGAGCAGTTCTTC.

The chain joins TRBV5-8 to TRBJ1-1, with a weak D call TRBD1 (6 bases). V gave up 2 bases and J gave up 8 bases, with 19 bases separating them. CDR1 and CDR2 (germline): SGHTS, YDEGEE. This CDR3 has 15 amino acids. The CDR3 region is CASSLRGGQLREAFF. Here the CDR3 DNA reads TGTGCCAGCAGCTTACGAGGGGGGCAATTGAGAGAAGCTTTCTTT.

This clone has just a few counts. CDR3 nucleotide sequence: TGCGCCAGCAGGGGGGGTTGGATGAACACTGAAGCTTTCTTT. Amino acid sequence: CASRGGWMNTEAFF. The chain links TRBV10-1 to TRBJ1-1; D may be TRBD1 (5 bases). Germline lookup yields CDR1 WNHNN and CDR2 SYGVQD (reference sequence). This CDR3 has 14 amino acids. Between the trimmed V and J ends, which lost 6 bases and 0 bases, there was a span of 11 bases.

This chain connects TRBV5-4 to TRBJ2-3, with 16 bases lining up with TRBD2. The V gene's germline CDR1 is SGHNT and CDR2 YYREEE (reference sequence). The CDR3 is 18 residues long. The trim removed 4 bases at V and 1 base at J, leaving 6 bases unmatched. In DNA, the CDR3 is TGTGCCAGCAGCCCGGGACTAGCGGGGGGGAGAGGCACAGATACGCAGTATTTT. Protein: CASSPGLAGGRGTDTQYF.

V is TRBV2 and J is TRBJ1-2; D might be TRBD1 (6 bases). V lost 5 bases and J lost 5, with 9 bases in between. This CDR3 contains 12 residues. Germline CDR1 SNHLY, CDR2 FYNNEI. The CDR3: CASSRTAYGYTF. The CDR3 DNA follows: TGTGCCAGCAGTAGGACAGCATATGGCTACACCTTC.

The chain recombines TRBV19 with TRBJ1-2; TRBD1 is a possible D gene (5 bases). V was trimmed by 0 bases and J by 7 bases, leaving 15 bases between them. Germline V gene sequence: CDR1 LNHDA, CDR2 SQIVND (reference sequence). The CDR3 has 15 amino acids. CDR3: CASSIDHRSSVGYTF. CDR3 in DNA: TGTGCCAGTAGTATAGATCACAGGTCCTCAGTTGGCTACACCTTC.

The chain links TRBV7-8 to TRBJ2-3, with D perhaps given as TRBD1 or TRBD2 (6 bases each). The CDR3 extends over 16 amino acids. Trimming took off 2 bases at V and 4 bases at J, with 16 bases between the two ends. The germline V gene encodes CDR1 SGHVS and CDR2 FQNEAQ. Written as DNA, the CDR3 is TGTGCCAGCAGCTTAAGCCGGGGGCGCGGGCCAGATACGCAGTATTTT. Its translation is CASSLSRGRGPDTQYF.

This chain links TRBV7-3 with TRBJ1-1, with a possible D match to TRBD1 (6 bases). Trimming shortened V by 4 bases and J by 14 bases, and 20 bases separated the two germline ends. This CDR3 has 13 residues. Germline CDR1 reads SGHTA; CDR2 reads FQGTGA. CDR3 residues: CASSSKLTGPEFF. As DNA, the CDR3 is TGTGCCAGCAGCTCTAAACTTACAGGGCCCGAGTTCTTT.

This clone was counted a single time. The rearrangement links TRBV7-2 to TRBJ1-2, with D tentatively TRBD1 (6 bases). Germline V gene data show CDR1 as SGHTA and CDR2 as FQGNSA. With 1 base removed from V and 4 bases from J, the gap between germline ends came to 19 bases. There are 17 residues in the CDR3. Written as DNA, the CDR3 is TGTGCCAGCAGCTTAGTCCTACGGGCTCAGGGGAGCTATGGCTACACCTTC. This translates into CASSLVLRAQGSYGYTF.

The gene calls are TRBV7-3 and TRBJ2-1, with D possibly TRBD1 on 6 matching bases. The CDR3 length is 14 residues. V lost 5 bases and J lost 9, with 17 bases in between. Germline V gene data show CDR1 as SGHTA and CDR2 as FQGTGA. CDR3 loop: CASSPAGGRGEQFF. The CDR3 DNA is TGTGCCAGCAGCCCGGCTGGGGGCCGGGGTGAGCAGTTCTTC.

This clone has only one observation. The rearrangement links TRBV5-4 to TRBJ1-2; D is undetermined. The V and J ends lost 0 bases and 1 base respectively, with 7 bases between them. The CDR3 is made up of 14 amino acids. CDR1 is SGHNT, CDR2 YYREEE, per germline (reference sequence). Here the CDR3 reads CASSLETDNYGYTF. The CDR3 nucleotides read TGTGCCAGCAGCTTGGAAACAGATAACTATGGCTACACCTTC.

The V and J genes are TRBV6-1 and TRBJ1-2; TRBD1 matches at 8 bases. Looked up from germline, CDR1 is MNHNS and CDR2 is SASEGT. V lost 1 base and J lost 0; bases outside the gene matches: 1. The CDR3 covers 15 residues. The CDR3: CASSEGQGTNYGYTF. The CDR3 DNA is TGTGCCAGCAGTGAAGGACAGGGGACTAACTATGGCTACACCTTC.

V gene TRBV30 combines with J gene TRBJ2-2, with 10 bases aligning to TRBD2. V shed 7 bases, J shed 5 bases, and the junction held 4 bases outside the gene matches. CDR1 and CDR2 from the germline V gene are GTSNPN and SVGIG (reference sequence). The CDR3 length is 13 residues. The CDR3 DNA reads as TGTGCCTCCAGAGCGGGGGGGACCGGGGAGCTGTTTTTT. This encodes CASRAGGTGELFF.

About this clone itself: An end of the junction differs from the germline gene, which may be a read error. The V call is TRBV6-1, the J call TRBJ2-7; D assignment may be TRBD1 or TRBD2 (6 bases each). The CDR3 runs 13 residues. The V gene's germline CDR1 is MNHNS and CDR2 SASEGT. CDR3 residues: CASSALGGGQHYF. CDR3 DNA: TGTGCCAGCAGTGCCCTCGGGGGTGGACAGCATTACTTC.

The rearrangement links TRBV7-9 to TRBJ2-2; TRBD2 agrees at 12 bases. V lost 6 bases and J lost 6; bases outside the gene matches: 5. This CDR3 contains 15 residues. Germline CDR1 and CDR2: SEHNR and FQNEAQ (reference sequence). The CDR3 loop is CASSLAGGLPGELFF. CDR3 DNA: TGTGCCAGCAGTCTAGCGGGGGGGCTGCCCGGGGAGCTGTTTTTT.

This chain uses TRBV6-1 with TRBJ1-6; D unclear. This CDR3 spans 15 amino acids. V was trimmed by 5 bases and J by 4 bases, leaving 12 bases between them. In germline, CDR1 is MNHNS, CDR2 SASEGT. The CDR3 bases are TGTGCCAGCAGTTCCGATGACTTGTATAATTCACCCCTCCACTTT. It specifies CASSSDDLYNSPLHF.

The gene calls are TRBV18 and TRBJ2-7; 7 bases fit TRBD1. Trimming cost V 5 bases and J 1 base; bases outside gene matches: 2. Germline lookup yields CDR1 KGHSH and CDR2 LQKENI. The CDR3 spans 13 residues. The CDR3 region has the DNA TGTGCCAGCTCAAGGGACAGTTCCTACGAGCAGTACTTC. Encoded protein: CASSRDSSYEQYF.

The CDR3 spells CASSVGDRHNEQFF. As DNA, the CDR3 is TGTGCCAGCAGCGTTGGGGACAGGCACAATGAGCAGTTCTTC. The chain links TRBV9 to TRBJ2-1, with 8 nucleotides matching TRBD1. There are 14 residues in the CDR3. CDR1 and CDR2 from the germline V gene are SGDLS and YYNGEE. J was trimmed by 5 bases and V by 2 bases; bases with no gene match: 3.

The count of this clone is one. The rearrangement links TRBV19 to TRBJ1-5, with TRBD1 matching 7 bases. V gave up 7 bases and J gave up 3 bases; unmatched junction bases: 9. The CDR3 consists of 15 residues. Per the germline V gene, CDR1 is LNHDA and CDR2 is SQIVND (reference sequence). CDR3 protein: CASTPGQASNQPQHF. CDR3 DNA: TGTGCCAGTACTCCAGGACAGGCTTCCAATCAGCCCCAGCATTTT.